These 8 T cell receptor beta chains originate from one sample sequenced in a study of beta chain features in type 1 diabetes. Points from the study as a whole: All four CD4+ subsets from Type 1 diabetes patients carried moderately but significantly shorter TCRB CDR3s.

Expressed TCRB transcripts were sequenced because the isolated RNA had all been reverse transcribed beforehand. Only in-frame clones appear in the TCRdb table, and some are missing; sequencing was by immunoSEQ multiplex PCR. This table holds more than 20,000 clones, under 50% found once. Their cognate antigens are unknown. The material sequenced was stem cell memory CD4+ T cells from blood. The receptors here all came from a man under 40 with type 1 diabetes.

CDR3 in amino acids: CASSFSGQARQETQYF. CDR3 bases: TGCGCCAGCAGCTTCTCGGGACAGGCGAGACAAGAGACCCAGTACTTC. The rearrangement links TRBV5-1 to TRBJ2-5, with 8 bases lining up with TRBD1. The CDR3 runs to 16 residues. J lost 2 bases, V lost 2 bases, and 8 bases had no gene match. Germline loops: CDR1 SGHRS, CDR2 YFSETQ. Full variable domain (remainder filled in from reference TRBV5-1 and TRBJ2-5): KAGVTQTPRYLIKTRGQQVTLSCSPISGHRSVSWYQQTPGQGLQFLFEYFSETQRNKGNFPGRFSGRQFSNSRSEMNVSTLELGDSALYLCASSFSGQARQETQYFGPGTRLLVL.

Here the CDR3 reads CASSPQWAPIEYF. DNA for the CDR3: TGTGCCAGCAGCCCCCAGTGGGCCCCCATCGAGTATTTT. The rearrangement links TRBV7-2 to TRBJ2-3; D is undetermined. Trimming removed 5 bases from V and 13 bases from J, with 19 bases in between. The CDR3 spans 13 residues. Germline CDR1 reads SGHTA; CDR2 reads FQGNSA. The full variable domain, completed using reference TRBV7-2 and TRBJ2-3, is GAGVSQSPSNKVTEKGKDVELRCDPISGHTALYWYRQSLGQGLEFLIYFQGNSAPDKSGLPSDRFSAERTGGSVSTLTIQRTQQEDSAVYLCASSPQWAPIEYFGPGTRLTVL.

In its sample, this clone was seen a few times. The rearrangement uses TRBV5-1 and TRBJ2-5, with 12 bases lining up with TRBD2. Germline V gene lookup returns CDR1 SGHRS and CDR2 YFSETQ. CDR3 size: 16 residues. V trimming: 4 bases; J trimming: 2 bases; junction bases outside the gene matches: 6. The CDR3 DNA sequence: TGCGCCAGCAGCCCCGGACTAGCGGGGCTACAAGAGACCCAGTACTTC. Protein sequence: CASSPGLAGLQETQYF.

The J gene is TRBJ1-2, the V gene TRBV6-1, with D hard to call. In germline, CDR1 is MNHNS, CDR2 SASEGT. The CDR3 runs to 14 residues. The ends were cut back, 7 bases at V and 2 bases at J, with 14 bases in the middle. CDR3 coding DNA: TGTGCCAGCAACAAGGAGGGATCCAACTATGGCTACACCTTC. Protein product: CASNKEGSNYGYTF.

CDR3 sequence: CASSGVSSFGETQYF. DNA of the CDR3: TGTGCCAGCAGTGGGGTTAGCTCCTTTGGGGAGACCCAGTACTTC. This chain links TRBV6-1 with TRBJ2-5, with unresolved D. This CDR3 is 15 amino acids long. Germline V lookup: CDR1 MNHNS, CDR2 SASEGT. With 4 bases removed from V and 5 bases from J, the gap between germline ends came to 17 bases.

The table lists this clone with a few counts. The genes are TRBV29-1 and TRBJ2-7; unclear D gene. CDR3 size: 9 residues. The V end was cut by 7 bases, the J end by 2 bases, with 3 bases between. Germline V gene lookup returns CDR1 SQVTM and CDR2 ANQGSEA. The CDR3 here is CSGPYEQYF. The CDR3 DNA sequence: TGCAGCGGGCCCTACGAGCAGTACTTC.

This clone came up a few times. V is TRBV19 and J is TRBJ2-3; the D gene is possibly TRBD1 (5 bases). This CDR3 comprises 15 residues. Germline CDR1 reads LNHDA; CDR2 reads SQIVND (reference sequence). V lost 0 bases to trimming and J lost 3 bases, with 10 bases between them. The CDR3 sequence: CASSIEAGWTDTQYF. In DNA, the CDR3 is TGTGCCAGTAGTATAGAGGCAGGGTGGACAGATACGCAGTATTTT.

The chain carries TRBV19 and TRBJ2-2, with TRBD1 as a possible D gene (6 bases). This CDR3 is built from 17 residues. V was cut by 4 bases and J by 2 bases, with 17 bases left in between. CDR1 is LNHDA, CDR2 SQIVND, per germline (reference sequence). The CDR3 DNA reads TGTGCCAGTAGTACCCGTCTCAAGGGGGTTAACACCGGGGAGCTGTTTTTT. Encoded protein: CASSTRLKGVNTGELFF. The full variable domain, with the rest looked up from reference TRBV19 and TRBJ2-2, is DGGITQSPKYLFRKEGQNVTLSCEQNLNHDAMYWYRQDPGQGLRLIYYSQIVNDFQKGDIAEGYSVSREKKESFPLTVTSAQKNPTAFYLCASSTRLKGVNTGELFFGEGSRLTVL.